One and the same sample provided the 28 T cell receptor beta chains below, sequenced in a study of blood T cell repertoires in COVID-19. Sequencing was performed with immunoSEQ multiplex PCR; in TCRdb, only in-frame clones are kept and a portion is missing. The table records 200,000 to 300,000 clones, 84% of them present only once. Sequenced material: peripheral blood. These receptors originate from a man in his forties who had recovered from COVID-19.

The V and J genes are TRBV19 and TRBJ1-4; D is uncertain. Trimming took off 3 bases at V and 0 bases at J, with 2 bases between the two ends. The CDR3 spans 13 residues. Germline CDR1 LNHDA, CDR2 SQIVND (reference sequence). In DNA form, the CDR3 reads TGTGCCAGTAGTATCACAACTAATGAAAAACTGTTTTTT. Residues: CASSITTNEKLFF.

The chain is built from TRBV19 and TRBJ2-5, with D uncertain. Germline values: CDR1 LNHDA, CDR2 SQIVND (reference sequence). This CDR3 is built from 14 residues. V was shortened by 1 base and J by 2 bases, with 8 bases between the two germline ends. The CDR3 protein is CASSIGGGQETQYF. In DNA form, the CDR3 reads TGTGCCAGTAGTATAGGAGGTGGACAAGAGACCCAGTACTTC.

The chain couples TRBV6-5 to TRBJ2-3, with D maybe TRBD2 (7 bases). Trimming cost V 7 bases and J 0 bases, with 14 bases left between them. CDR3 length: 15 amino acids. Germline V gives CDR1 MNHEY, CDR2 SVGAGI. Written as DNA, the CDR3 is TGTGCCAGCAAATCCCGGGGGGCTAGCACAGATACGCAGTATTTT. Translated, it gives CASKSRGASTDTQYF.

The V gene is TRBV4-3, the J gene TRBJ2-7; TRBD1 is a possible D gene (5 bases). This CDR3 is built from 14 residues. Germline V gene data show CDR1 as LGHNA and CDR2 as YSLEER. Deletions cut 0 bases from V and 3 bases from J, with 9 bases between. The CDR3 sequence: CASSQELRDYEQYF. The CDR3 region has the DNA TGCGCCAGCAGCCAAGAACTCAGGGACTACGAGCAGTACTTC.

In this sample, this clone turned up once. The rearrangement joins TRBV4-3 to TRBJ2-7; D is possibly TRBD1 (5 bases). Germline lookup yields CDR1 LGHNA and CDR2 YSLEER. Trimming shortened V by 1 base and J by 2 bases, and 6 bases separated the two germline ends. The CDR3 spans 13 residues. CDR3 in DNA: TGCGCCAGCAGCCAAGCCAGGGCCTACGAGCAGTACTTC. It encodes CASSQARAYEQYF.

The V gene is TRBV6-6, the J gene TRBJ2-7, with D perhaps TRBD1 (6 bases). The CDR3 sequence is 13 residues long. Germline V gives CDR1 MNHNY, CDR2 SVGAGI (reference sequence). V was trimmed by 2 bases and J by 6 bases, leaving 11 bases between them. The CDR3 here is CASSYGLGGEQYF. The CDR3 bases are TGTGCCAGCAGTTACGGGTTAGGGGGCGAGCAGTACTTC.

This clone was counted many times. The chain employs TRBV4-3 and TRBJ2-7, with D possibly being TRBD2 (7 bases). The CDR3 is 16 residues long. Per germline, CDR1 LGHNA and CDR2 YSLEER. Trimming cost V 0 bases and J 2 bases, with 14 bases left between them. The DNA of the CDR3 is TGCGCCAGCAGCCAAGAACCGGGGGGCGGCGCCTACGAGCAGTACTTC. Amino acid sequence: CASSQEPGGGAYEQYF.

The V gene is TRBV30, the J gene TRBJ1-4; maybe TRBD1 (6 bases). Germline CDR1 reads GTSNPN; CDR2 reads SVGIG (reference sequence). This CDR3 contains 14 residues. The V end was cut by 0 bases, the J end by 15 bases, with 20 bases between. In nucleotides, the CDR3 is TGTGCCTGGAGTGTAGGGGGACCGCCGACATTTTTGTTTTTT. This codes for CAWSVGGPPTFLFF.

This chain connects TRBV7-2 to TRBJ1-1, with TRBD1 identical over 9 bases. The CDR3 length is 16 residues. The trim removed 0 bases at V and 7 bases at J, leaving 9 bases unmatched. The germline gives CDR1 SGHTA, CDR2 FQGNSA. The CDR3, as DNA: TGTGCCAGCAGCTTAGCCCTAGACAGGGGGAGAAGTGAAGCTTTCTTT. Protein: CASSLALDRGRSEAFF.

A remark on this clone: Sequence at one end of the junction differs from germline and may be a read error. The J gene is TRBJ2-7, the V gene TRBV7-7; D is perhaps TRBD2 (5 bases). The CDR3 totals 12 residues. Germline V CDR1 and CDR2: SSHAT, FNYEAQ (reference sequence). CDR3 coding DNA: TGTGCTAGCAGCTTAGCAGAGGGCGAGCAGTACTTC. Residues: CASSLAEGEQYF.

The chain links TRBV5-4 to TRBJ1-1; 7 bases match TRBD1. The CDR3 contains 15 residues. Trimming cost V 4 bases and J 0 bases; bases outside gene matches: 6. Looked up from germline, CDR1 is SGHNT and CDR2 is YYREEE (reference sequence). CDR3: CASSATGVMNTEAFF. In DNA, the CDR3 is TGTGCCAGCAGCGCAACAGGGGTCATGAACACTGAAGCTTTCTTT.

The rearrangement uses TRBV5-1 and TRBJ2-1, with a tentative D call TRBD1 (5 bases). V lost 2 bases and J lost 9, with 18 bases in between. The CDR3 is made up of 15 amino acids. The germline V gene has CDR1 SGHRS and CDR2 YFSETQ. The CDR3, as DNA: TGCGCCAGCAGCTTAAGTCTACCAGGCCAGGGTGAGCAGTTCTTC. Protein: CASSLSLPGQGEQFF.

CDR3 amino acids: CASSFYDSGANVLTF. The CDR3 DNA sequence: TGTGCCAGCAGCTTCTACGACTCTGGGGCCAACGTCCTGACTTTC. The gene calls are TRBV5-6 and TRBJ2-6, with D hard to call. The CDR3 sequence is 15 residues long. Germline V gene data show CDR1 as SGHDT and CDR2 as YYEEEE. The V gene lost 2 bases and the J gene lost 0 bases, with 6 bases spanning the gap.

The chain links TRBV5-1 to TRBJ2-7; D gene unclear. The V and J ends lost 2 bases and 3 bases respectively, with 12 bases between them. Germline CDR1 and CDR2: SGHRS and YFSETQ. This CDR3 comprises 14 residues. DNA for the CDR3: TGCGCCAGCAGCTTTGGCGGAGACGTCTACGAGCAGTACTTC. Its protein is CASSFGGDVYEQYF. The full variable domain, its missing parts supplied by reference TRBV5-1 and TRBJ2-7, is KAGVTQTPRYLIKTRGQQVTLSCSPISGHRSVSWYQQTPGQGLQFLFEYFSETQRNKGNFPGRFSGRQFSNSRSEMNVSTLELGDSALYLCASSFGGDVYEQYFGPGTRLTVT.

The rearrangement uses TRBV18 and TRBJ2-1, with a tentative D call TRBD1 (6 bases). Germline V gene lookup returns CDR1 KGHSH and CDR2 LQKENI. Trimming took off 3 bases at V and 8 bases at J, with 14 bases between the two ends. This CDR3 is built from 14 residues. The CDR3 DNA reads TGTGCCAGCTCACCGACAGGTTATGGCGATGAGCAGTTCTTC. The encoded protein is CASSPTGYGDEQFF.

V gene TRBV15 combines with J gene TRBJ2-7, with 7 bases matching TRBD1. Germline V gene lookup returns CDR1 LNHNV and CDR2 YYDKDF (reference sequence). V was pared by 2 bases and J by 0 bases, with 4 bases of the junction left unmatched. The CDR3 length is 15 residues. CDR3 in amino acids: CATSRKTGSSYEQYF. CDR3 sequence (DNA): TGTGCCACCAGCAGAAAGACAGGGAGCTCCTACGAGCAGTACTTC.

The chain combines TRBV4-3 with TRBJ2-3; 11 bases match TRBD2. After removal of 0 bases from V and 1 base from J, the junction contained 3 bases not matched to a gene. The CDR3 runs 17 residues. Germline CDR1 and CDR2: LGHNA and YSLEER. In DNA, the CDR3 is TGCGCCAGCAGCCAAGATCTGGGACTAGCGGGCACAGATACGCAGTATTTT. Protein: CASSQDLGLAGTDTQYF.

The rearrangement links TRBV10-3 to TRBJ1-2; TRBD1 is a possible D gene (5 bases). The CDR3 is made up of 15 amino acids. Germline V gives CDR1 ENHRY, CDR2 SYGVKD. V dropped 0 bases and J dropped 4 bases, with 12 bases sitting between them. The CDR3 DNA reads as TGTGCCATCAGTGAGTCTACAGGAGGGCCCTATGGCTACACCTTC. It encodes CAISESTGGPYGYTF.

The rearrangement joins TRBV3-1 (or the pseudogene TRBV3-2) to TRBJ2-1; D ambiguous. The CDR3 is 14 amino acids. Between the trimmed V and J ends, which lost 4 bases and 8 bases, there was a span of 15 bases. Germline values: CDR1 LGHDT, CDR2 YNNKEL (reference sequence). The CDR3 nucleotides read TGTGCCAGCAGCCGATTTGGCGGTGGCGATGAGCAGTTCTTC. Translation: CASSRFGGGDEQFF.

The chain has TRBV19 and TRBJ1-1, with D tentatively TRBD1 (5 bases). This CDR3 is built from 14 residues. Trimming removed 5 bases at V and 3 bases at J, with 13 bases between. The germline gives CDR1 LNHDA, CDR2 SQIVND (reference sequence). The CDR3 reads CASSALPGHTEAFF. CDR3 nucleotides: TGTGCCAGTAGTGCTCTCCCAGGGCACACTGAAGCTTTCTTT.

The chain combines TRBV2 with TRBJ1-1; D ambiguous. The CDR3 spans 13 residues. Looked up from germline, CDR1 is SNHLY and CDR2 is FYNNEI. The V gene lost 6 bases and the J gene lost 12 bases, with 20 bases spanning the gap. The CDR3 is CASRPPPGLVSFF. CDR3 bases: TGTGCCAGCAGGCCCCCCCCCGGACTGGTGTCTTTCTTT. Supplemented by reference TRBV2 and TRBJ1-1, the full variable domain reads EPEVTQTPSHQVTQMGQEVILRCVPISNHLYFYWYRQILGQKVEFLVSFYNNEISEKSEIFDDQFSVERPDGSNFTLKIRSTKLEDSAMYFCASRPPPGLVSFFGQGTRLTVV.

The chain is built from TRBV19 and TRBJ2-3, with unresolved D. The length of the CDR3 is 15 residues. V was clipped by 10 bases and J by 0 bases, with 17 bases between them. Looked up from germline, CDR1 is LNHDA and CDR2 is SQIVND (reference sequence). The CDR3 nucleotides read TGTGCCACCTCCCGACTGCCCGCTAGCACAGATACGCAGTATTTT. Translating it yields CATSRLPASTDTQYF.

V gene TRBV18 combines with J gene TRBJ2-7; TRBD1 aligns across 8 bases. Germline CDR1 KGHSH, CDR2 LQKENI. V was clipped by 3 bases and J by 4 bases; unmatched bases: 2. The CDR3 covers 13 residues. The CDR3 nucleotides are TGTGCCAGCTCACCGGGACAGGAGTACGAGCAGTACTTC. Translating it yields CASSPGQEYEQYF. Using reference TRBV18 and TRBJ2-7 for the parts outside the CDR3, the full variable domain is NAGVMQNPRHLVRRRGQEARLRCSPMKGHSHVYWYRQLPEEGLKFMVYLQKENIIDESGMPKERFSAEFPKEGPSILRIQQVVRGDSAAYFCASSPGQEYEQYFGPGTRLTVT.

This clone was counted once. CDR3 sequence reads: CASSLEQGTMGGYTF. The CDR3 coding sequence is TGTGCCAGCAGCTTGGAACAGGGAACTATGGGAGGCTACACCTTC. This chain joins TRBV5-4 and TRBJ1-2; possible D gene TRBD1, 6 bases. V lost 0 bases, J lost 8 bases, and 17 bases lay in between. Germline V gives CDR1 SGHNT, CDR2 YYREEE (reference sequence). The CDR3 consists of 15 residues.

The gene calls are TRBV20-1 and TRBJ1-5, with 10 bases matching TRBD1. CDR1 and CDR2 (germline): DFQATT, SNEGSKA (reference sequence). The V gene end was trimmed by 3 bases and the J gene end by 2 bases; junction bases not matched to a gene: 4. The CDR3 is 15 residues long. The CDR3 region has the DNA TGCAGTGCTAGTATCGGGACAGGGGGCAATCAGCCCCAGCATTTT. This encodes CSASIGTGGNQPQHF.

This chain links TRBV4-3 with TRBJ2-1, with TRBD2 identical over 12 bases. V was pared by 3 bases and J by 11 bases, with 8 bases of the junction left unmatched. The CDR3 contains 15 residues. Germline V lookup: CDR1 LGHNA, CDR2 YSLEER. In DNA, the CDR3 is TGCGCCAGCAGCCAGCTGACTAGCGGGAGTGAGCAGCAGTTCTTC. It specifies CASSQLTSGSEQQFF.

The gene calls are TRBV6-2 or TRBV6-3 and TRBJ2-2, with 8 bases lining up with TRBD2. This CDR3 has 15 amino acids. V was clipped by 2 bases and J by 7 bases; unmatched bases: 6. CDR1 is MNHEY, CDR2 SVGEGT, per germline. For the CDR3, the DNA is TGTGCCAGCAGTTACGTGCGGGGGGCTATCGGGGAGCTGTTTTTT. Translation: CASSYVRGAIGELFF.

CDR3 sequence: CASSPSGTASSYEQYF. In DNA, the CDR3 is TGTGCCAGCAGTCCATCCGGGACAGCCTCTTCCTACGAGCAGTACTTC. The V and J genes are TRBV27 and TRBJ2-7; 7 bases fit TRBD1. Germline assignment: CDR1 MNHEY and CDR2 SMNVEV (reference sequence). The CDR3 totals 16 residues. V dropped 5 bases and J dropped 1; count of bases not matched to a gene: 11.